The text below deals with one T cell receptor beta chain. Its specificity is not known. This sample is drawn from a study of cytomegalovirus exposure and HLA in healthy donors. Researchers ran the PCR with 60 Vbeta and 13 Jbeta primers. The repertoire was sequenced with immunoSEQ multiplex PCR; TCRdb's copy has only in-frame clones and lacks some. The sample carries nearly 200,000 clones, around 87% recorded once. The CDR3 covers 15 residues. V was clipped by 7 bases and J by 0 bases, with 13 bases between them. CDR1 and CDR2 (germline): MNHNY, SVGAGI (reference sequence). Study-wide points: Rare TCR sequences predominated, though certain public TCRs were found in many donors. As was reported, the classifier diagnosed cytomegalovirus status with high specificity and sensitivity.

The sequence came from a man between 25 and 39 years old in good health and CMV-seronegative. The sequenced material came from PBMCs. The rearrangement uses TRBV6-6 and TRBJ2-1; unclear D gene. The CDR3 region has the DNA TGTGCCAGCATCCTCTACGTTAGCTCCTACAATGAGCAGTTCTTC. It encodes CASILYVSSYNEQFF.